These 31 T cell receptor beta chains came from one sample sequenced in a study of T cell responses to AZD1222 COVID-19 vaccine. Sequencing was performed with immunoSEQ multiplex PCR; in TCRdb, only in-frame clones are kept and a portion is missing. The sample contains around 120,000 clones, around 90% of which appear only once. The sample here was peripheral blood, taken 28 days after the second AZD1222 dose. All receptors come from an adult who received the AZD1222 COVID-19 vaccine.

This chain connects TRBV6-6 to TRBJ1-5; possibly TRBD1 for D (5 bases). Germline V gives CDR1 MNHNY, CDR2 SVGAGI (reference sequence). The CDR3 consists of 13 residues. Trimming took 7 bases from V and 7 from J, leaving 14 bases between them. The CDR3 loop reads CASMVQGGQPQHF. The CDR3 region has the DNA TGTGCCAGCATGGTCCAGGGTGGACAGCCCCAGCATTTT.

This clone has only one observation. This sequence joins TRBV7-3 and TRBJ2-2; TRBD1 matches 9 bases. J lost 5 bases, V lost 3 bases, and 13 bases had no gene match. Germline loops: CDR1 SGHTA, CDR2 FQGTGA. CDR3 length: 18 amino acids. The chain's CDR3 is CASSFPGQGRQKTGELFF. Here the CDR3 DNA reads TGTGCCAGCAGCTTCCCGGGACAGGGAAGGCAAAAAACCGGGGAGCTGTTTTTT.

The CDR3 reads CASSVKLGGNRGRNQPQHF. The DNA for the CDR3 is TGTGCCAGCAGCGTAAAATTAGGAGGGAACAGGGGGAGGAATCAGCCCCAGCATTTT. The chain carries TRBV9 and TRBJ1-5, with 8 bases aligning to TRBD1. V lost 1 base and J lost 4; bases outside the gene matches: 16. CDR1 SGDLS and CDR2 YYNGEE come from the germline V gene. CDR3 length equals 19 residues.

CDR3 protein: CASSPLGAAYNSPLHF. CDR3 nucleotides: TGTGCCAGCTCACCCCTCGGGGCCGCCTATAATTCACCCCTCCACTTT. This chain joins TRBV18 and TRBJ1-6, with TRBD1 as a possible D gene (5 bases). The CDR3 is 16 residues long. Per germline, CDR1 KGHSH and CDR2 LQKENI. V was shortened by 3 bases and J by 2 bases, with 11 bases between the two germline ends.

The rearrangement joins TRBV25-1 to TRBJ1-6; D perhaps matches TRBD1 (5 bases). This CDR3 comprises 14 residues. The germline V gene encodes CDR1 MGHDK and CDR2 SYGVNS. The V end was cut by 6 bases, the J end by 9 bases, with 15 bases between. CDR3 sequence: CASREGREGSPLHF. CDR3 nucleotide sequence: TGTGCCAGCAGAGAAGGCAGGGAAGGTTCACCCCTCCACTTT.

CDR3 sequence (DNA): TGCGCCAGCAGCTCAGGGGGCGGGTACACTGAAGCTTTCTTT. It yields the protein CASSSGGGYTEAFF. V and J are TRBV5-1 and TRBJ1-1, with 8 nucleotides matching TRBD1. This CDR3 is 14 amino acids long. Germline CDR1 SGHRS, CDR2 YFSETQ. With 3 bases clipped from V and 3 bases from J, the junction kept 4 bases outside the gene matches.

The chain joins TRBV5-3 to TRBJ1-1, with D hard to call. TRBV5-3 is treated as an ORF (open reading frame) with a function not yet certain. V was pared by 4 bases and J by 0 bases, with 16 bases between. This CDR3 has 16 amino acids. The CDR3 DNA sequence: TGTGCCAGAAGCCCGAGTAAACGACCCATGAACACTGAAGCTTTCTTT. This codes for CARSPSKRPMNTEAFF.

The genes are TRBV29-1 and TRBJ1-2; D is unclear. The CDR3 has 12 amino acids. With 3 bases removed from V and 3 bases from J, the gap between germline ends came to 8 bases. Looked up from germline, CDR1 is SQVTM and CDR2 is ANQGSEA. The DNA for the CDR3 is TGCAGCGTTGAGGAGCTCCACTATGGCTACACCTTC. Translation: CSVEELHYGYTF.

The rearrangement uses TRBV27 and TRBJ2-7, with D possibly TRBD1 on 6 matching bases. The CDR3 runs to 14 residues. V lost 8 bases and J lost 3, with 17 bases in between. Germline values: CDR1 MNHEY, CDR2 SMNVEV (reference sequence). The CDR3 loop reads CASSRSGTSYEQYF. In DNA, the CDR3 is TGTGCCAGCTCCCGCTCCGGGACAAGCTACGAGCAGTACTTC.

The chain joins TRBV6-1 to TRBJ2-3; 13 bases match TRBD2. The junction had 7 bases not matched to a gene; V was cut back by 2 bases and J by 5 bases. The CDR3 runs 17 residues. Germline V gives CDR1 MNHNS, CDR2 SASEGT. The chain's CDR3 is CASSETSGGASGDTQYF. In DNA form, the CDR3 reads TGTGCCAGCAGTGAAACTAGCGGGGGGGCGTCAGGAGATACGCAGTATTTT.

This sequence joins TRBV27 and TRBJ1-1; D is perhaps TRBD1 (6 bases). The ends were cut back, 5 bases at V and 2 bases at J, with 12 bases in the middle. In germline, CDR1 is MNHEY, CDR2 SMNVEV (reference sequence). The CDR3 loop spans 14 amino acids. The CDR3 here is CASSATDSNTEAFF. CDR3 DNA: TGTGCCAGCAGTGCCACGGACAGTAACACTGAAGCTTTCTTT.

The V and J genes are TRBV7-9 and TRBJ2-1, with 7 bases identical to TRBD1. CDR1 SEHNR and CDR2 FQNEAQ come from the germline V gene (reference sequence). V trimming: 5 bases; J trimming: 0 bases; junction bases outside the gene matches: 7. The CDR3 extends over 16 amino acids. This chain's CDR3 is CASSPRGQSSYNEQFF. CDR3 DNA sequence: TGTGCCAGCAGCCCCCGGGGACAGAGCTCCTACAATGAGCAGTTCTTC.

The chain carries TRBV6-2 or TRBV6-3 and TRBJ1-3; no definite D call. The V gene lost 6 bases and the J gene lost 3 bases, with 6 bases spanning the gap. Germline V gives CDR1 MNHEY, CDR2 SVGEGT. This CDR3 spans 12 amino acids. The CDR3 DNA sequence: TGTGCCAGCAGCAAAAATGGAAACACCATATATTTT. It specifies CASSKNGNTIYF.

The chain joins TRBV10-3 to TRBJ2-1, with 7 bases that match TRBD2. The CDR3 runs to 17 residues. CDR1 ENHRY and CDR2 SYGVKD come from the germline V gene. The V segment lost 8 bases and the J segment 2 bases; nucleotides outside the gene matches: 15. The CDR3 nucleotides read TGTGCCATCTCTAATCTCGGGGCTAGCGGACCCTACAATGAGCAGTTCTTC. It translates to CAISNLGASGPYNEQFF.

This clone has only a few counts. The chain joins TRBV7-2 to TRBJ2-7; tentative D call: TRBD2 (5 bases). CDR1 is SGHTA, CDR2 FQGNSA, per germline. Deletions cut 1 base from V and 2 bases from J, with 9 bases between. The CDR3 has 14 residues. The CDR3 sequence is CASSLVPEAYEQYF. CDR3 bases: TGTGCCAGCAGCTTAGTACCGGAGGCCTACGAGCAGTACTTC.

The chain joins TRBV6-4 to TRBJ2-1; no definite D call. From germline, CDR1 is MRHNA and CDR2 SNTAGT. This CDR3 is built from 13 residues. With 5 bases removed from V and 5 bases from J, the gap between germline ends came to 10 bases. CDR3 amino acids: CASSPSSNNEQFF. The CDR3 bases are TGTGCCAGCAGTCCCTCATCCAACAATGAGCAGTTCTTC.

The chain's CDR3 is CSASRGYSNQPQHF. CDR3 sequence (DNA): TGCAGTGCTAGTAGGGGGTATAGCAATCAGCCCCAGCATTTT. V is TRBV20-1 and J is TRBJ1-5, with D possibly matching TRBD1 (6 bases). The germline V and J ends were trimmed by 3 bases and 0 bases, with 9 bases remaining between them. Germline lookup yields CDR1 DFQATT and CDR2 SNEGSKA (reference sequence). The CDR3 runs 14 residues.

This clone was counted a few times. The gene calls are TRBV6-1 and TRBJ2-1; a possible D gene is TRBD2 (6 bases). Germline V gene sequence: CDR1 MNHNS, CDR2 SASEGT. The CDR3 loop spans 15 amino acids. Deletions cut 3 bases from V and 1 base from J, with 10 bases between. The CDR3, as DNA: TGTGCCAGCAGTGACGGGGGTAGGTCCTACAATGAGCAGTTCTTC. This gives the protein CASSDGGRSYNEQFF.

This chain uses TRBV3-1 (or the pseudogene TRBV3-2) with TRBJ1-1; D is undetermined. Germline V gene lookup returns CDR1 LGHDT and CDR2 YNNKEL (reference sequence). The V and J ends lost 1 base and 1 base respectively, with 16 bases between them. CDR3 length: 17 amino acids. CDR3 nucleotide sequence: TGTGCCAGCAGCCAAGCGCGGGAGGAGGATGAGAACACTGAAGCTTTCTTT. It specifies CASSQAREEDENTEAFF.

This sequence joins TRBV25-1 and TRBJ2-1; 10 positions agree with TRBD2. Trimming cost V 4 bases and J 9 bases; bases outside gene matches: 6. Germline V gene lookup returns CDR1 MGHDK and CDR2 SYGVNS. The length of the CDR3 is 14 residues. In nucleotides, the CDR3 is TGTGCCAGCAGTGTAGCGGGGGGCTCCGGTGAGCAGTTCTTC. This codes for CASSVAGGSGEQFF.

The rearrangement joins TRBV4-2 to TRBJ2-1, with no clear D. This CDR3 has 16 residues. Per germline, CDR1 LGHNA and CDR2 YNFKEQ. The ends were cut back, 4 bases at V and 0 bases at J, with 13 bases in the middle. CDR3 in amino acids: CASSRDSLGSYNEQFF. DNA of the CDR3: TGTGCCAGCAGCCGGGATAGCCTCGGCTCCTACAATGAGCAGTTCTTC.

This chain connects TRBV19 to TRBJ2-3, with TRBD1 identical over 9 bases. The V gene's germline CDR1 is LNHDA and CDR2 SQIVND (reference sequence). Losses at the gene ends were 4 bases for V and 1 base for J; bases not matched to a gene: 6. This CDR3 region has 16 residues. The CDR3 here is CASSTRTGAGTDTQYF. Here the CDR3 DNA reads TGTGCCAGTAGTACACGGACAGGGGCGGGCACAGATACGCAGTATTTT. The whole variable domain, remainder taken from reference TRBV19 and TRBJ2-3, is DGGITQSPKYLFRKEGQNVTLSCEQNLNHDAMYWYRQDPGQGLRLIYYSQIVNDFQKGDIAEGYSVSREKKESFPLTVTSAQKNPTAFYLCASSTRTGAGTDTQYFGPGTRLTVL.

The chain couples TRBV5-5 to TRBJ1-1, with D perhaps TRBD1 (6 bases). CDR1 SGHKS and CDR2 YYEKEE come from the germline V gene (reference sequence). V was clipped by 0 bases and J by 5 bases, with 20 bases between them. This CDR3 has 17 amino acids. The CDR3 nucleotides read TGTGCCAGCAGCTTGGTGTCAGGGGCCCGTCTTGGGACTGAAGCTTTCTTT. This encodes CASSLVSGARLGTEAFF.

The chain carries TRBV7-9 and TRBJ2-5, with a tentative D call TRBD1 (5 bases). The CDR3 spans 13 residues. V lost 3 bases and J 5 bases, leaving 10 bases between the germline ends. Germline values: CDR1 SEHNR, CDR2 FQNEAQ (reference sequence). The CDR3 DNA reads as TGTGCCAGCAGCTTCACAGGAAGTGAGACCCAGTACTTC. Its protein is CASSFTGSETQYF.

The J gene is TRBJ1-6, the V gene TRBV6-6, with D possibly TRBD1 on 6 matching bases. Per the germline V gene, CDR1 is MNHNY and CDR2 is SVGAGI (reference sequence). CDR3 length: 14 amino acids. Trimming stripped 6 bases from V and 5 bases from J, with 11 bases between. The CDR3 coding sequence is TGTGCCAGCAGCATGGACAGTAATAATTCACCCCTCCACTTT. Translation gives CASSMDSNNSPLHF.

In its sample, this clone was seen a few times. CDR3 loop: CASSQDLAGGPATDTQYF. CDR3 nucleotide sequence: TGTGCCAGCAGCCAAGATCTGGCCGGGGGGCCAGCCACGGATACGCAGTATTTT. The rearrangement links TRBV4-2 to TRBJ2-3, with a tentative D call TRBD2 (7 bases). Between the trimmed V and J ends, which lost 0 bases and 6 bases, there was a span of 22 bases. The germline V gene encodes CDR1 LGHNA and CDR2 YNFKEQ. The CDR3 has 18 amino acids.

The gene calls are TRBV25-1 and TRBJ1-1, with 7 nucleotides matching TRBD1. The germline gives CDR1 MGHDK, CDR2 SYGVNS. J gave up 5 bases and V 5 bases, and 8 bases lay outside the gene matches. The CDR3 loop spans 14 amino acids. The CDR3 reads CASSSTGRGTEAFF. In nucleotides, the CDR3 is TGTGCCAGCAGTTCAACCGGCAGGGGGACTGAAGCTTTCTTT.

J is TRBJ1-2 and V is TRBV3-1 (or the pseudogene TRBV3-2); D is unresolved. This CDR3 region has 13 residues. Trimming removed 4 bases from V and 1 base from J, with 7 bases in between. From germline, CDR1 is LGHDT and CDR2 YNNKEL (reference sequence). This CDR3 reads CASSPQDNYGYTF. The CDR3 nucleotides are TGTGCCAGCAGCCCTCAGGATAACTATGGCTACACCTTC.

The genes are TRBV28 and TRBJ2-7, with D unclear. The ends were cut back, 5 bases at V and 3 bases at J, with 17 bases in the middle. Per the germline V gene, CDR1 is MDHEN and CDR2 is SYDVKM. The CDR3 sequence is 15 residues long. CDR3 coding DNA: TGTGCCAGCAGTAGCTCCCCGGTCCCTCTCTACGAGCAGTACTTC. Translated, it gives CASSSSPVPLYEQYF.

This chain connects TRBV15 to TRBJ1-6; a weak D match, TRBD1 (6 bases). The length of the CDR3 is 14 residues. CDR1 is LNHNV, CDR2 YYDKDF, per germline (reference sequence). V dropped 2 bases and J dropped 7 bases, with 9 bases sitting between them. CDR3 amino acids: CATSRPDRNSPLHF. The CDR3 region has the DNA TGTGCCACCAGCAGACCCGACAGGAATTCACCCCTCCACTTT.

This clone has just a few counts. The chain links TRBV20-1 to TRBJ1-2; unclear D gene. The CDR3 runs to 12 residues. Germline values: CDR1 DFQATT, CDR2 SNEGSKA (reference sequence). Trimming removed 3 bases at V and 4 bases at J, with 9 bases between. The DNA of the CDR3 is TGCAGTGCTAGTGAGGTGTCCTATGGCTACACCTTC. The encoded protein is CSASEVSYGYTF.